This T cell receptor beta chain was identified during a study of T cell repertoires in aging, cancer and after chemotherapy. Across the whole study: Donor ages fell into six groups from 30 or younger up to 70 or older. Whole-study findings and limits: No conclusions about immunological memory after chemotherapy can be drawn from the repertoire data. Compared with age-matched healthy donors, untreated hematological or solid cancer patients showed higher blood TCR clonality. In hematological cancer patients, infiltrated lymphoid organs may have impaired thymic emigration or peripheral T cell expansion.

A mixed TRB-A/B primer pool amplified rearranged TRB by multiplex touch-down PCR. TCRdb passed the multiplex PCR reads through MiXCR, listing each CDR3 protein once. The sample contains 1,000 or so distinct CDR3 sequences, around 26% of which appear only once. CDR3 length: 14 amino acids. V lost 0 bases and J lost 5, with 7 bases in between. CDR1 WNHNN and CDR2 SYGVQD come from the germline V gene (reference sequence). Remarks on this clonotype: Antigen specificity is unknown.

Amplification of TCR beta used genomic DNA extracted from peripheral blood. Specimen: blood. This sequence was found in a human donor with a blood cancer. V usage is TRBV10-1 and J usage is TRBJ2-2; D is uncertain. The CDR3 nucleotides read TGCGCCAGCAGTGAGTCCCTGGAGACCGGGGAGCTGTTTTTT. It translates to CASSESLETGELFF.